Sequencing of this TCR beta chain was carried out in a study of CD8 T cells in ankylosing spondylitis. Notes on the study in general: Seemingly distinctive of ankylosing spondylitis blood was a TCR beta motif formed by eight highly homologous variants.

Each CDR3 protein gets one entry after TCRdb re-called the 5' RACE reads with MiXCR. The sample includes 350,000 to 450,000 distinct CDR3 sequences, approximately 26% of them seen just once. This clonotype showed up just a few times. Its specificity is unknown. The receptor's source is a male donor with ankylosing spondylitis. The specimen was blood, either unsorted or a sorted T cell fraction (not recorded which).

CDR3 nucleotide sequence: TGTGCCACCAGGCTTCTTTACCAAGAGACCCAGTACTTC. Translation gives CATRLLYQETQYF. This chain links TRBV15 with TRBJ2-5; D not certain. Trimming removed 6 bases from V and 0 bases from J, with 8 bases in between. There are 13 residues in the CDR3. In germline, CDR1 is LNHNV, CDR2 YYDKDF (reference sequence).